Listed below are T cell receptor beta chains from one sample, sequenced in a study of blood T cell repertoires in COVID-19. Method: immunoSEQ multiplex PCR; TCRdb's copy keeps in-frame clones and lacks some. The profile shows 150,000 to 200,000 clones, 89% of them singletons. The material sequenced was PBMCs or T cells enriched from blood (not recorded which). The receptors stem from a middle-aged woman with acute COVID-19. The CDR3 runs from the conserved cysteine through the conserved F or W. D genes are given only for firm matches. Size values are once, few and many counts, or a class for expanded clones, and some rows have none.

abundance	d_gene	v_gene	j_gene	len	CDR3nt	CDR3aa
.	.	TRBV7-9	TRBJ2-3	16	TGTGCCAGCAGCTTACCTGCTCGACAAGGCACAGATACGCAGTATTTT	CASSLPARQGTDTQYF
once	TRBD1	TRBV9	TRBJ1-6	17	TGTGCCAGCAGCCCGGACAGGGGGGGGTCCTATAATTCACCCCTCCACTTT	CASSPDRGGSYNSPLHF
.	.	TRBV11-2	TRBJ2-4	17	TGTGCCAGCAGCTTAAAGCAGACCGGGTCTACCAAAAACATTCAGTACTTC	CASSLKQTGSTKNIQYF
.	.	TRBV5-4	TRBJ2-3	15	TGTGCCAGCAGCTTGGCCAGAAACCCCACAGATACGCAGTATTTT	CASSLARNPTDTQYF
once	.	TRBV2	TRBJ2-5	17	TGTGCCAGCAGTCGACTTCGGCAGGCAGCGGGCCAAGAGACCCAGTACTTC	CASSRLRQAAGQETQYF
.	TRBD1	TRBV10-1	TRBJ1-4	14	TGCGCCAGCAGTCCCGGGACAGGGGAAGAAAAACTGTTTTTT	CASSPGTGEEKLFF
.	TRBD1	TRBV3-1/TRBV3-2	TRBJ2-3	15	TGTGCCAGCAGCCACGGACAGGGCGGCACAGATACGCAGTATTTT	CASSHGQGGTDTQYF
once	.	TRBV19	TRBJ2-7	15	TGTGCCAGTAGTATATCCCACGGGGGGCCCAACGAGCAGTACTTC	CASSISHGGPNEQYF
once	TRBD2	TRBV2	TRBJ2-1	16	TGTGCCAGCAGTGAAATAGCGGGGGGCCGCTGGAATGAGCAGTTCTTC	CASSEIAGGRWNEQFF
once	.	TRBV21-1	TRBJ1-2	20	TGTGCCAGCAGCCGTCCGAAATGGGGACAGGAGAGTTTATTTAACTATGGCTACACCTTC	CASSRPKWGQESLFNYGYTF
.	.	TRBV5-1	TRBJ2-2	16	TGCGCCAGCAGCTCCCAGGGCCTAATAAACACCGGGGAGCTGTTTTTT	CASSSQGLINTGELFF
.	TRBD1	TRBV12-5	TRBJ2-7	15	TGTGCTAGTGGTTCCCCGGGACAGGGGGCTGGCGAGCAGTACTTC	CASGSPGQGAGEQYF
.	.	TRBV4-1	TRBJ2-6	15	TGCGCCAGCAGCCAAGTCGGGGAGGGGGCCAACGTCCTGACTTTC	CASSQVGEGANVLTF
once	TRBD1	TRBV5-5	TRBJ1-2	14	TGTGCCAGCAGCGCGAGGACAGGAGACTATGGCTACACCTTC	CASSARTGDYGYTF
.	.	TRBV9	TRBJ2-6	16	TGTGCCAGCAGCGTAGTGACGGACATGGGGGCCAACGTCCTGACTTTC	CASSVVTDMGANVLTF
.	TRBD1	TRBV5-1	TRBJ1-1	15	TGCGCCAGCTGGAAAGAGACAGGGTTGAACACTGAAGCTTTCTTT	CASWKETGLNTEAFF
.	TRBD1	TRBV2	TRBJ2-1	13	TGTGCCAGCAGTCGACAGGGTAGGAATGAGCAGTTCTTC	CASSRQGRNEQFF
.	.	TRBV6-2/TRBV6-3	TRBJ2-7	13	TGTGCCAGCAGTTACGCCCCGACAGGCGAGCAGTACTTC	CASSYAPTGEQYF
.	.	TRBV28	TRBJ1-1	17	TGTGCCAGCAGTTCCGTAGGCCCCGGAGAAGATAACACTGAAGCTTTCTTT	CASSSVGPGEDNTEAFF
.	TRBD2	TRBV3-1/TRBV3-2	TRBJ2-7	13	TGTGCCACCGGGACTAGCGGTACCTACGAGCAGTACTTC	CATGTSGTYEQYF
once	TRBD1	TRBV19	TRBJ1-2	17	TGTGCCAGTAGTCCCCAGGTCCAGGGGGCGTTAGGCTATGGCTACACCTTC	CASSPQVQGALGYGYTF
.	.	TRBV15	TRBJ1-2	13	TGTGCCACCAGCAGGAGGCAGGGTTATGGCTACACCTTC	CATSRRQGYGYTF
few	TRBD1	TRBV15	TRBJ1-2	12	TGTGCCACCAGTCCGGGACAGGGGGGCTACACCTTC	CATSPGQGGYTF
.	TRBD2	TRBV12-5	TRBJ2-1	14	TGTGCTAGTGGTGGTAGCGGGGGGGTGTTTGAGCAGTTCTTC	CASGGSGGVFEQFF
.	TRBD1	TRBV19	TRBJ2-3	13	TGTGCCAGTAATGACAGGGGGCTCGGTACGCAGTATTTT	CASNDRGLGTQYF
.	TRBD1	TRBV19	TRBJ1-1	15	TGTGCCAGTTCGGACAGGGGTGTCGGGAACACTGAAGCTTTCTTT	CASSDRGVGNTEAFF
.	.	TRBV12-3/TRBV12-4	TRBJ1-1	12	TGTGCCAGCAGTCCCGGCAGGGCTGAAGCTTTCTTT	CASSPGRAEAFF
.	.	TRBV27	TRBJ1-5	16	TGTGCCAGCAGTTTATCAGGACAGCGATACAATCAGCCCCAGCATTTT	CASSLSGQRYNQPQHF
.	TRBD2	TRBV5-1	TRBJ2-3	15	TGCGCCAGCAGCTCCCTTACTAGCGTTCCAGATACGCAGTATTTT	CASSSLTSVPDTQYF
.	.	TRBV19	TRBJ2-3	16	TGTGCCAGTAGTCCCCGGGGGAGCGGGTCGATAGATACGCAGTATTTT	CASSPRGSGSIDTQYF
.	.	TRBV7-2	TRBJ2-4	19	TGTGCCAGCAGCTTCATGCCGTTTGGCGCCCAGGCAACCAAAAACATTCAGTACTTC	CASSFMPFGAQATKNIQYF
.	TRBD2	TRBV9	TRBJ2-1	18	TGTGCCAGCAGCGTCGCAACTAGCGGGAGGATTGTCGGCAATGAGCAGTTCTTC	CASSVATSGRIVGNEQFF
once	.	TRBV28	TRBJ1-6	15	TGTGCCAGCACCCGGGGGGGTAGCCGTAATTCACCCCTCCACTTT	CASTRGGSRNSPLHF
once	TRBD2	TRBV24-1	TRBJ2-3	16	TGTGCCACCAGTGATAGGGGGGCTAGCGGGAGTTCGACGCAGTATTTT	CATSDRGASGSSTQYF
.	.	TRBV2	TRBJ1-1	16	TGTGCCAGCAGTGAAGCGCCGGACAGAGTGAACACTGAAGCTTTCTTT	CASSEAPDRVNTEAFF
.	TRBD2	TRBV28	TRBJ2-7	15	TGTGCCAGCAGTTTACTGCTAGCGGGCCTCTACGAGCAGTACTTC	CASSLLLAGLYEQYF
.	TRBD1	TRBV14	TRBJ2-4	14	TGTGCCAGCAGCCTCGGGACAGGGGAACACATTCAGTACTTC	CASSLGTGEHIQYF
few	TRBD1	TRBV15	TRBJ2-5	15	TGTGCCACCAGCAGACCAACAGGGGGCGTTGAGACCCAGTACTTC	CATSRPTGGVETQYF
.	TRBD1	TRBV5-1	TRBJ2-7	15	TGCGCCAGCAGCCGCGAGGGACAGGGACCCTACGAGCAGTACTTC	CASSREGQGPYEQYF
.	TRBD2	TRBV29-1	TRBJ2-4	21	TGCAGCGGCCTCATCGCGGGGTCTAGCGGGGGGGCCGGGAGAGCCAAAAACATTCAGTACTTC	CSGLIAGSSGGAGRAKNIQYF
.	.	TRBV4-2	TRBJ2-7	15	TGTGCCAGCAGCCAAGATCGGGATTCCGCCTACGAGCAGTACTTC	CASSQDRDSAYEQYF
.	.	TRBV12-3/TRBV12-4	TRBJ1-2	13	TGTGCCAGCAGCTCCGGTCGGGACTATGGCTACACCTTC	CASSSGRDYGYTF
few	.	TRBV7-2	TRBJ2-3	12	TGTGCCAGCAGCTTAACGGGAGATACGCAGTATTTT	CASSLTGDTQYF
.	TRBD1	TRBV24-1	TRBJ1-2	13	TGTGCCACCAGTGAATCCGGGACAGGGGGCTACACCTTC	CATSESGTGGYTF
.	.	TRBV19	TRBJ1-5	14	TGTGCCAGTAGTATCCCAGGGGAAGGACAGCCCCAGCATTTT	CASSIPGEGQPQHF
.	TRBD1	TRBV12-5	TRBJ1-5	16	TGTGCTAGTGGTTTGGGGGGACAGGTTAGCAATCAGCCCCAGCATTTT	CASGLGGQVSNQPQHF
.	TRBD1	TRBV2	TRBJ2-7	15	TGTGCCAGCAGTGACGTGACAGGGAGCTCCTACGAGCAGTACTTC	CASSDVTGSSYEQYF
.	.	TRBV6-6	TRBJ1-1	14	TGTGCCAGCAGTCCCGGACAAGTACACACTGAAGCTTTCTTT	CASSPGQVHTEAFF
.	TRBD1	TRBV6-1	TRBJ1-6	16	TGTGCCAGCAGTGATGAAGGGACAGCCTATAATTCACCCCTCCACTTT	CASSDEGTAYNSPLHF
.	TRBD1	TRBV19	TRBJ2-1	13	TGTGCCAGTAGTTCACAGGGGCTCGGTGAGCAGTTCTTC	CASSSQGLGEQFF